The 4 T cell receptor beta chains below were found in one sample sequenced in a study of a mutant IDH1 vaccine in newly diagnosed glioma. Described time point: baseline, week 1 (first vaccination visit). Noted treatment: pre-vaccination baseline after standard-of-care therapy. TCRdb's copy holds only in-frame clones and misses some; the assay was immunoSEQ multiplex PCR. Seen here are about 88,000 clones, about 80% observed once, and the top ten hold about 5.6%. Sample: PBMCs, taken from a glioma patient treated with radiotherapy, temozolomide or both. All receptors come from a man in his forties with glioma. Some clones in this sample may be carry-over from other donors' samples.

This clone was detected only once. V and J are TRBV5-1 and TRBJ1-1; D is unresolved. Trimming shortened V by 4 bases and J by 2 bases, and 15 bases separated the two germline ends. Germline V lookup: CDR1 SGHRS, CDR2 YFSETQ. This CDR3 is built from 15 residues. CDR3 in amino acids: CASSKGPGGNTEAFF. The CDR3 DNA sequence: TGCGCCAGCAGCAAGGGCCCAGGAGGAAACACTGAAGCTTTCTTT. Drawing the rest from reference TRBV5-1 and TRBJ1-1, the complete variable domain is KAGVTQTPRYLIKTRGQQVTLSCSPISGHRSVSWYQQTPGQGLQFLFEYFSETQRNKGNFPGRFSGRQFSNSRSEMNVSTLELGDSALYLCASSKGPGGNTEAFFGQGTRLTVV.

This chain connects TRBV29-1 to TRBJ1-1; tentatively, D is TRBD1 (5 bases). The V end was cut by 2 bases, the J end by 9 bases, with 10 bases between. CDR1 is SQVTM and CDR2 is ANQGSEA in the germline V gene. The CDR3 is 11 amino acids. The chain's CDR3 is CSVEQGGKAFF. Written as DNA, the CDR3 is TGCAGCGTTGAACAGGGTGGGAAAGCTTTCTTT.

This chain uses TRBV7-9 with TRBJ2-7; D may correspond to TRBD1 or TRBD2 (5 bases each). V was cut by 5 bases and J by 6 bases, with 20 bases left in between. The length of the CDR3 is 15 residues. CDR1 and CDR2 from the germline V gene are SEHNR and FQNEAQ (reference sequence). CDR3 in DNA: TGTGCCAGCAGCCACACGGGACCCGCCACCGGCGAGCAGTACTTC. Translating it yields CASSHTGPATGEQYF.

The chain is built from TRBV5-5 and TRBJ2-7, with 7 bases fitting TRBD2. Germline values: CDR1 SGHKS, CDR2 YYEKEE (reference sequence). The V segment lost 4 bases and the J segment 2 bases; nucleotides outside the gene matches: 6. The CDR3 contains 14 residues. CDR3 sequence reads: CASSRGVDPYEQYF. The CDR3 bases are TGTGCCAGCAGCCGGGGGGTTGACCCCTACGAGCAGTACTTC.